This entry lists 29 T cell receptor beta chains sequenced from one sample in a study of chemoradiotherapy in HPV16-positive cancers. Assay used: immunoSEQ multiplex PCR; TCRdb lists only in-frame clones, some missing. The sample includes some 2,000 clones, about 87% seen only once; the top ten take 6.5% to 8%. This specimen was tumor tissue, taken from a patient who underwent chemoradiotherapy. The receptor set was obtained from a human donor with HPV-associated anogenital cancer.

The DNA of the CDR3 is TGTGCCAGCAGCTTAGCTGGGGGGGCTGGAGATACGCAGTATTTT. Translated: CASSLAGGAGDTQYF. The J gene is TRBJ2-3, the V gene TRBV11-2; maybe TRBD2 (7 bases). The ends were cut back, 1 base at V and 5 bases at J, with 13 bases in the middle. This CDR3 region has 15 residues. From germline, CDR1 is SGHAT and CDR2 FQNNGV. Looking up the rest from reference TRBV11-2 and TRBJ2-3 gives the full variable domain: EAGVAQSPRYKIIEKRQSVAFWCNPISGHATLYWYQQILGQGPKLLIQFQNNGVVDDSQLPKDRFSAERLKGVDSTLKIQPAKLEDSAVYLCASSLAGGAGDTQYFGPGTRLTVL.

The CDR3 coding sequence is TGCGCCAGCAGCCAACTTGAGGGCGGGGGAGGTGAAAAACTGTTTTTT. This codes for CASSQLEGGGGEKLFF. The gene calls are TRBV4-1 and TRBJ1-4; D is perhaps TRBD1 (5 bases). The germline CDR1 and CDR2 sequences are MGHRA and YSYEKL. Deletions cut 2 bases from V and 7 bases from J, with 17 bases between. The CDR3 runs to 16 residues.

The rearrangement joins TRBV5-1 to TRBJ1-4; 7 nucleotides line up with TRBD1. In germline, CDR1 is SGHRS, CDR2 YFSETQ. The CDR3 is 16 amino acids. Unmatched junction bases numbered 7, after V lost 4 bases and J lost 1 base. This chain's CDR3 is CASSQRQGQTNEKLFF. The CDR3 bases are TGCGCCAGCAGCCAAAGACAGGGTCAAACTAATGAAAAACTGTTTTTT.

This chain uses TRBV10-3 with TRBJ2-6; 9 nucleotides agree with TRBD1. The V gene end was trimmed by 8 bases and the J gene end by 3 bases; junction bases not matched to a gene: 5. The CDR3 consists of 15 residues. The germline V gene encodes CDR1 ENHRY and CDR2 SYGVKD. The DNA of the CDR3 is TGTGCCATCCTGACAGGGGGGAGTGGGGCCAACGTCCTGACTTTC. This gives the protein CAILTGGSGANVLTF.

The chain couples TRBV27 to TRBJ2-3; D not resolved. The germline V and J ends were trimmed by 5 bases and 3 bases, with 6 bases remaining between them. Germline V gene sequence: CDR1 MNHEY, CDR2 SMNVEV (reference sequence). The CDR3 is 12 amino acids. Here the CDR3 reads CASSTLTDTQYF. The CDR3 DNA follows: TGTGCCAGCAGTACCCTGACAGATACGCAGTATTTT.

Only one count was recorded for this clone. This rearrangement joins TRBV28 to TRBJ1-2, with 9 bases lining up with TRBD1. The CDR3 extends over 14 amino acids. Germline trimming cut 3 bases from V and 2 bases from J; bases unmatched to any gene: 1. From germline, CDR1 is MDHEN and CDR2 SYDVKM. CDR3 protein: CASSFGTGNYGYTF. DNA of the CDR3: TGTGCCAGCAGTTTCGGGACAGGGAACTATGGCTACACCTTC.

DNA of the CDR3: TGTGCCAGTAGTAGGGACAGGGGGCGCGTCTACACCTTC. Amino acids: CASSRDRGRVYTF. This sequence joins TRBV19 and TRBJ1-2; 12 nucleotides align to TRBD1. Germline V CDR1 and CDR2: LNHDA, SQIVND (reference sequence). The CDR3 extends over 13 amino acids. V dropped 4 bases and J dropped 10; count of bases not matched to a gene: 4.

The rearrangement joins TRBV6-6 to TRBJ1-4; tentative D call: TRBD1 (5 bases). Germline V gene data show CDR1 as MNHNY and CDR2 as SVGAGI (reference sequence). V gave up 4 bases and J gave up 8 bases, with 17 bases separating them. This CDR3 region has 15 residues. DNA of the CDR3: TGTGCCAGCAGTTCCGGAGTGGGGCTTCCGGAAAAACTGTTTTTT. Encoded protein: CASSSGVGLPEKLFF.

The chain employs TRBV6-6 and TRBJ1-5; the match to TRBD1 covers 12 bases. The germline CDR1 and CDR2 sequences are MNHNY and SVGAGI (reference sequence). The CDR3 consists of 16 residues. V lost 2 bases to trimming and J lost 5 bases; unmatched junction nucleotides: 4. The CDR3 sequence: CASSYGDRGRHQPQHF. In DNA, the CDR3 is TGTGCCAGCAGTTACGGGGACAGGGGGCGTCATCAGCCCCAGCATTTT.

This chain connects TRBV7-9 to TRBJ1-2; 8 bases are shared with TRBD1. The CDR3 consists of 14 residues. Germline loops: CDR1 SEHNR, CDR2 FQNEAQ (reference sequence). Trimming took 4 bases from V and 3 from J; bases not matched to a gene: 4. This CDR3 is CASSSGTGYYGYTF. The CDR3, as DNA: TGTGCCAGCAGCTCCGGGACAGGATACTATGGCTACACCTTC.

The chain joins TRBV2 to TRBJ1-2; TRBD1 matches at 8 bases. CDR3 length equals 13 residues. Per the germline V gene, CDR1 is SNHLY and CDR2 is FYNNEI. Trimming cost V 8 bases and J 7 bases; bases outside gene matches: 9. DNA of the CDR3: TGTGCCAGCGAATACCAGGGGGCGAGTGGCTACACCTTC. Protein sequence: CASEYQGASGYTF.

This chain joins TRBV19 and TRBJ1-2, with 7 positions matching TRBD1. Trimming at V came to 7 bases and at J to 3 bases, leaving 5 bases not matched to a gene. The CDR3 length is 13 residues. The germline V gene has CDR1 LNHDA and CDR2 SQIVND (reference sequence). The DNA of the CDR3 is TGTGCCAGTACTACCGACAGGGACTATGGCTACACCTTC. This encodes CASTTDRDYGYTF.

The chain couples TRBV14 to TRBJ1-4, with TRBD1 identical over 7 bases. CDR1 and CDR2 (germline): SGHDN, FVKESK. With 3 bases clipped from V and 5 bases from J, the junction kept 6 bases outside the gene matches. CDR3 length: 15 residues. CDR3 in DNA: TGTGCCAGCAGCCAGGGGTCGGGACAGAATGAAAAACTGTTTTTT. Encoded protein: CASSQGSGQNEKLFF.

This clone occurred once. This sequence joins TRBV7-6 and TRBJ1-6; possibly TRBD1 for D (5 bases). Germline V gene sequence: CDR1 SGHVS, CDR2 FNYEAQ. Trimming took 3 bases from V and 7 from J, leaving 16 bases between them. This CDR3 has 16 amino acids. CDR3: CASSFMGQGSNSPLHF. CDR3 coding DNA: TGTGCCAGCAGCTTCATGGGCCAGGGATCAAATTCACCCCTCCACTTT.

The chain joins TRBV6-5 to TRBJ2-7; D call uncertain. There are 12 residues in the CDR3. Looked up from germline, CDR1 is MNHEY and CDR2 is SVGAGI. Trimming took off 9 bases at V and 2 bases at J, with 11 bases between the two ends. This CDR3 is CASLGSTYEQYF. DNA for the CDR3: TGTGCCAGTCTCGGGTCCACCTACGAGCAGTACTTC.

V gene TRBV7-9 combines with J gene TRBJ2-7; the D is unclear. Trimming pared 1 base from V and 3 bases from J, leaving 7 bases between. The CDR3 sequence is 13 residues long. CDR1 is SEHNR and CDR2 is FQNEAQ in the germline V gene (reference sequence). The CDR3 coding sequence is TGTGCCAGCAGCTTAGAAGACCACTACGAGCAGTACTTC. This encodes CASSLEDHYEQYF.

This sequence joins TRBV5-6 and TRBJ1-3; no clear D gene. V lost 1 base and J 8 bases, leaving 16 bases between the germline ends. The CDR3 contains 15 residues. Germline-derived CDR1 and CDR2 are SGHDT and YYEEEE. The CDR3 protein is CASSLRSAGVDTIYF. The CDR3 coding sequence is TGTGCCAGCAGCTTGAGATCGGCGGGTGTGGACACCATATATTTT. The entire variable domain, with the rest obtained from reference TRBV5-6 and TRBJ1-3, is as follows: DAGVTQSPTHLIKTRGQQVTLRCSPKSGHDTVSWYQQALGQGPQFIFQYYEEEERQRGNFPDRFSGHQFPNYSSELNVNALLLGDSALYLCASSLRSAGVDTIYFGEGSWLTVV.

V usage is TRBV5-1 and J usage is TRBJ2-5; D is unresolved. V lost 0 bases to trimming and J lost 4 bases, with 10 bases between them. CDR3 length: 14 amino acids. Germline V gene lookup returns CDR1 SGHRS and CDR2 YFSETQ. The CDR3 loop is CASSLEGFGETQYF. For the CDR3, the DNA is TGCGCCAGCAGCTTGGAAGGATTCGGAGAGACCCAGTACTTC.

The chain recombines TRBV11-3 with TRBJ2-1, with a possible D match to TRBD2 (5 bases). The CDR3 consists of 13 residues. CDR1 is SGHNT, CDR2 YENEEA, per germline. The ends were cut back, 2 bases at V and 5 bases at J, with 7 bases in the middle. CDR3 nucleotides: TGTGCCAGCAGCTTATGGGGAGACAATGAGCAGTTCTTC. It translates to CASSLWGDNEQFF.

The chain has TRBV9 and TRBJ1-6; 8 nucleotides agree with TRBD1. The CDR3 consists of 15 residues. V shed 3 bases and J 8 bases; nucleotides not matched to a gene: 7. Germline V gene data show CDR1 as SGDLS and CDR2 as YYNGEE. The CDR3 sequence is CASSARQGQDSPLHF. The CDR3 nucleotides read TGTGCCAGCAGCGCCAGACAGGGGCAAGATTCACCCCTCCACTTT.

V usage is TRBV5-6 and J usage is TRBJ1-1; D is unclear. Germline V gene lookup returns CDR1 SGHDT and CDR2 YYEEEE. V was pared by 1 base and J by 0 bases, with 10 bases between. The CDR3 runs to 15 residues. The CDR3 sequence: CASSLFRTMNTEAFF. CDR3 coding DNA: TGTGCCAGCAGCTTGTTCCGTACAATGAACACTGAAGCTTTCTTT.

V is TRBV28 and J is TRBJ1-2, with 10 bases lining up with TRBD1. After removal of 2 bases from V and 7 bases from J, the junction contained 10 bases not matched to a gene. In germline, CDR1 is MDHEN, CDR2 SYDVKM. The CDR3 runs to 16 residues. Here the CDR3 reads CASSLSGTGVHRGYTF. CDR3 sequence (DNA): TGTGCCAGCAGTTTAAGCGGGACAGGGGTACATCGTGGCTACACCTTC.

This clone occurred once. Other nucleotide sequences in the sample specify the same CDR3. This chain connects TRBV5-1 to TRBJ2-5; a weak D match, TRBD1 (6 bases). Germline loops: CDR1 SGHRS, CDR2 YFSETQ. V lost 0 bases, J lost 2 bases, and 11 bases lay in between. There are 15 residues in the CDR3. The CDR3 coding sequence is TGCGCCAGCAGCTTGGTGGGGGCCCTACAAGAGACCCAGTACTTC. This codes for CASSLVGALQETQYF.

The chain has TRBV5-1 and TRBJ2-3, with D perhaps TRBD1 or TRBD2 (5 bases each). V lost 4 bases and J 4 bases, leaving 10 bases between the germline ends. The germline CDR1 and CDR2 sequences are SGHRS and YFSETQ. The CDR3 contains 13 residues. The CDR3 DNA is TGCGCCAGCAGCACGGGACCCTCAGATACGCAGTATTTT. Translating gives CASSTGPSDTQYF.

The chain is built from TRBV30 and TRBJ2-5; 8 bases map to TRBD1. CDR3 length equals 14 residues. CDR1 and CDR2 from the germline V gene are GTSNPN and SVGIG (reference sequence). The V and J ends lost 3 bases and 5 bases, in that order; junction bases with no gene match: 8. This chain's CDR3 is CAWSPGQGRETQYF. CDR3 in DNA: TGTGCCTGGAGCCCAGGACAGGGTCGGGAGACCCAGTACTTC.

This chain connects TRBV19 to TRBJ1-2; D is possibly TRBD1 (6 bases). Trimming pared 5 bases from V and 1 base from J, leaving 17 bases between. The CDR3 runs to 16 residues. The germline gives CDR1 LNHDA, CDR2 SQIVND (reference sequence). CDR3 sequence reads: CASSAPDRMRNYGYTF. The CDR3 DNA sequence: TGTGCCAGTAGTGCCCCTGACAGGATGCGTAACTATGGCTACACCTTC.

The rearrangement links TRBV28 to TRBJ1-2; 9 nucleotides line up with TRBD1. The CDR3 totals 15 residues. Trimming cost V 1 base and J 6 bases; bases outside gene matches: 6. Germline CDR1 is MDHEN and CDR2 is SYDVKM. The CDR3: CASSLYGQGIHGYTF. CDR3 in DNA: TGTGCCAGCAGTTTATATGGACAGGGGATCCATGGCTACACCTTC.

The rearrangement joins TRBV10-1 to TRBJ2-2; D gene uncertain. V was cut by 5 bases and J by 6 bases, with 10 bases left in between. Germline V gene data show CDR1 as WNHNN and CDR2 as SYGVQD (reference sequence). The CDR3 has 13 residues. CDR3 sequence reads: CASSNSRSGELFF. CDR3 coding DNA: TGCGCCAGCAGTAATTCGCGTTCCGGGGAGCTGTTTTTT.

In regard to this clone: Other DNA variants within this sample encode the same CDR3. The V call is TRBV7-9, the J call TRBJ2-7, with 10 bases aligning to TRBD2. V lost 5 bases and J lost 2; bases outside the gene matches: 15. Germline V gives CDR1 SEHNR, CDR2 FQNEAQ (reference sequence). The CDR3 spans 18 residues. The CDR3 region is CASSAAVGAGGRTYEQYF. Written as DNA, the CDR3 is TGTGCCAGCAGCGCAGCAGTTGGAGCGGGGGGGCGTACCTACGAGCAGTACTTC.